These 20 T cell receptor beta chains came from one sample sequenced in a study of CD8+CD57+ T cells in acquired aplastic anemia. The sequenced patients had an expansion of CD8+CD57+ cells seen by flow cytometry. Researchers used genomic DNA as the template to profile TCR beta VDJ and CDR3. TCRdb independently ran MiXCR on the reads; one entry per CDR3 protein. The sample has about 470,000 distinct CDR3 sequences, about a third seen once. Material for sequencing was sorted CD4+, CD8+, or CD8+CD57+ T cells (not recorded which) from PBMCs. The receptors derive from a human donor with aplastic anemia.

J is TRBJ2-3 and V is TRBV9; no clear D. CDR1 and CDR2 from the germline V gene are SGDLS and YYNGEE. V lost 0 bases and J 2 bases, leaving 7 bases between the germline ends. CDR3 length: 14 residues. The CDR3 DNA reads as TGTGCCAGCAGCGTAGAATCCTACACAGATACGCAGTATTTT. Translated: CASSVESYTDTQYF.

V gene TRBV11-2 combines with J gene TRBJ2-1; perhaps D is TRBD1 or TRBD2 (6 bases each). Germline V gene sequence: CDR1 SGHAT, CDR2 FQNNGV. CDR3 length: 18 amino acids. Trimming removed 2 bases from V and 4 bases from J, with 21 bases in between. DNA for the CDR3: TGTGCCAGCAGCTTACCCCGAGGTGCGGGGACACGTTACAATGAGCAGTTCTTC. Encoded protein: CASSLPRGAGTRYNEQFF. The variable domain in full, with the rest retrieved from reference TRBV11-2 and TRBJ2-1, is EAGVAQSPRYKIIEKRQSVAFWCNPISGHATLYWYQQILGQGPKLLIQFQNNGVVDDSQLPKDRFSAERLKGVDSTLKIQPAKLEDSAVYLCASSLPRGAGTRYNEQFFGPGTRLTVL.

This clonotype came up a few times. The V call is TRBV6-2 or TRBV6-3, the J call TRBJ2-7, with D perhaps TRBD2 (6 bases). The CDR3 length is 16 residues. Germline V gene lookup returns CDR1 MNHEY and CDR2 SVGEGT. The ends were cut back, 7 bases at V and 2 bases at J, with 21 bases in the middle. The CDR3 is CASKSTGAGRPYEQYF. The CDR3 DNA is TGTGCCAGCAAATCAACGGGAGCGGGCAGGCCCTACGAGCAGTACTTC.

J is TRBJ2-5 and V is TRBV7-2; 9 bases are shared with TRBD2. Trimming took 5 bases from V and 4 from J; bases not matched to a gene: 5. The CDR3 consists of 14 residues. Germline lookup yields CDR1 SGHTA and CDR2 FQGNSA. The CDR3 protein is CASSLSGSAETQYF. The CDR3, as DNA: TGTGCCAGCAGCCTTAGCGGGAGTGCAGAGACCCAGTACTTC.

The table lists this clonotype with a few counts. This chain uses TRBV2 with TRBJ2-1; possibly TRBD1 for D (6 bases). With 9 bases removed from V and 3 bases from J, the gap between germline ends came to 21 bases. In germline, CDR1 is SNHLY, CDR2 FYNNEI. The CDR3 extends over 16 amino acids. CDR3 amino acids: CASRLQGNGVYNEQFF. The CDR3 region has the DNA TGTGCCAGTAGATTACAGGGAAATGGGGTCTACAATGAGCAGTTCTTC.

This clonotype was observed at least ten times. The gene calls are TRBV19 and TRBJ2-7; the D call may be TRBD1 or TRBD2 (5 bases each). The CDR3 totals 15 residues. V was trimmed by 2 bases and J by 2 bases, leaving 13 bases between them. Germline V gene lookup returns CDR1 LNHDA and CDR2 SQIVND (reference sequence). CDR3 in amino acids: CASSIRGDQTYEQYF. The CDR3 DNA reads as TGTGCCAGTAGTATAAGAGGGGACCAAACCTACGAGCAGTACTTC.

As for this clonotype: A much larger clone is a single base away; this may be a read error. For the CDR3, the DNA is TGTGCCAGCGGCTCGACTATAACTACCTATGGCTACACCTTC. Its translation: CASGSTITTYGYTF. V and J are TRBV7-9 and TRBJ1-2; D call uncertain. Trimming cost V 8 bases and J 4 bases, with 17 bases left between them. Germline V gives CDR1 SEHNR, CDR2 FQNEAQ (reference sequence). CDR3 length: 14 residues.

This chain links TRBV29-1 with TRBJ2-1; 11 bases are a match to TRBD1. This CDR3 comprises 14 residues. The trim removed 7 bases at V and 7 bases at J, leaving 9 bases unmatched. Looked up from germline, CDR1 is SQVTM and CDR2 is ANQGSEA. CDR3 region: CSALRGTGGNEQFF. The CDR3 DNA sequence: TGCAGCGCCCTGCGGGGGACAGGGGGGAATGAGCAGTTCTTC.

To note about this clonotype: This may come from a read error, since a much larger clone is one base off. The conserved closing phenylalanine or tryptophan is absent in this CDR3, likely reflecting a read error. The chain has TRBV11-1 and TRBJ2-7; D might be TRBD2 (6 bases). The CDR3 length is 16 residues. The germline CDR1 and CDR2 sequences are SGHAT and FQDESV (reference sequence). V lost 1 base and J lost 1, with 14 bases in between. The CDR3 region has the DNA TGTGCCAGCAGCTTAGTTGCCGGGACTCAGTCCTACGAGCAGTACCTC. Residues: CASSLVAGTQSYEQYL.

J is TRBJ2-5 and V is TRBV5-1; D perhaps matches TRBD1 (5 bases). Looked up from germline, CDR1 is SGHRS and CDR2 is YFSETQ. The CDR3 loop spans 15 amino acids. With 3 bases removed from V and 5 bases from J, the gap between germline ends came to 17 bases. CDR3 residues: CASSSLGQVGETQYF. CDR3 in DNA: TGCGCCAGCAGCTCCCTGGGGCAGGTGGGGGAGACCCAGTACTTC.

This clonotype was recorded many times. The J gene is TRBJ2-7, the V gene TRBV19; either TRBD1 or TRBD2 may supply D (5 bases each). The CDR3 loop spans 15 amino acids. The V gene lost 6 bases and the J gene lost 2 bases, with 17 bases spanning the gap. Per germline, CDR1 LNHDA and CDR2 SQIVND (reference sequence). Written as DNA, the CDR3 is TGTGCCAGTAGCAAAGACAGCTCCGGGGCCTACGAGCAGTACTTC. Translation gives CASSKDSSGAYEQYF. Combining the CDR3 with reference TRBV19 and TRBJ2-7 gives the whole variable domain DGGITQSPKYLFRKEGQNVTLSCEQNLNHDAMYWYRQDPGQGLRLIYYSQIVNDFQKGDIAEGYSVSREKKESFPLTVTSAQKNPTAFYLCASSKDSSGAYEQYFGPGTRLTVT.

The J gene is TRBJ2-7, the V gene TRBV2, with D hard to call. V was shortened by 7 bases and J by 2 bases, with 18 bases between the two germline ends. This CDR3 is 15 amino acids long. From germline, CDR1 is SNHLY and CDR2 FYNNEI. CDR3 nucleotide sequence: TGTGCCAGCACGAGCCGGGCCAGAGAAGCCTACGAGCAGTACTTC. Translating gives CASTSRAREAYEQYF.

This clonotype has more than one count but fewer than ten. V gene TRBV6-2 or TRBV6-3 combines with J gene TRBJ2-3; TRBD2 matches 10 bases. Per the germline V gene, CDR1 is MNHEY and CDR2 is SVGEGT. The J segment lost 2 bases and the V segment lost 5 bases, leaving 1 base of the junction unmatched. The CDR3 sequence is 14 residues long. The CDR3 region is CASSGTSDTDTQYF. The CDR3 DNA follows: TGTGCCAGCAGTGGGACTAGCGACACAGATACGCAGTATTTT.

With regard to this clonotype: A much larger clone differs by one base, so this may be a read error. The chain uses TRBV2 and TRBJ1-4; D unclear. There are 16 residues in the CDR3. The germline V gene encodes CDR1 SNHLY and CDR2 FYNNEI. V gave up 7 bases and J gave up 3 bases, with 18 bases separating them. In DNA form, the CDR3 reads TGTGCCAGCACCCTAGGCCCAGGCGCAGCTAATGAAAAACTGTTTTTT. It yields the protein CASTLGPGAANEKLFF.

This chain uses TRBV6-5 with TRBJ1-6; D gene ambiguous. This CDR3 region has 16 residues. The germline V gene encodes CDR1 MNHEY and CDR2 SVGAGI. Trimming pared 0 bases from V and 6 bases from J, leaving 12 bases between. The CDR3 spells CASSYSGRRFNSPLHF. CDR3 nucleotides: TGTGCCAGCAGTTACTCGGGCCGACGATTTAATTCACCCCTCCACTTT.

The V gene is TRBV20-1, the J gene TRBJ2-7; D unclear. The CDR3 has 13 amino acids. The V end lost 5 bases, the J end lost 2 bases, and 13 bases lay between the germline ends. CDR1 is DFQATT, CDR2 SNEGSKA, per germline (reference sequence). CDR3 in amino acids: CSAADLLAYEQYF. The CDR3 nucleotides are TGCAGTGCTGCGGACCTATTAGCCTACGAGCAGTACTTC.

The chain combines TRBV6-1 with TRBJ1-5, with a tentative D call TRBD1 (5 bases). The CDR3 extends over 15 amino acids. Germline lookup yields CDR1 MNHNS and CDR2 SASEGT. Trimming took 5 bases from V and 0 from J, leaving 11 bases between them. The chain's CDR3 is CASSLRANSNQPQHF. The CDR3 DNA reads TGTGCCAGCAGTCTCAGGGCAAATAGCAATCAGCCCCAGCATTTT.

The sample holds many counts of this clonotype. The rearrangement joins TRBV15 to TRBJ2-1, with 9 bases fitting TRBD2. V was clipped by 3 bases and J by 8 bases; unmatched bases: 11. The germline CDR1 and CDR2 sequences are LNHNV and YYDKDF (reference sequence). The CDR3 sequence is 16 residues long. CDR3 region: CATSSGRTVAGDEQFF. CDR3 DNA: TGTGCCACCAGCAGTGGTAGGACCGTAGCGGGAGATGAGCAGTTCTTC.

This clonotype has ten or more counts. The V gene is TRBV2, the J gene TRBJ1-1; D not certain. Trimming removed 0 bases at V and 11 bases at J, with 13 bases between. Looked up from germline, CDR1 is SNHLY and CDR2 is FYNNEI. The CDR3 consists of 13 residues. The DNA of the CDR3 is TGTGCCAGCAGTGAAGCGCAAAGGGTTGGGGCTTTCTTT. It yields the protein CASSEAQRVGAFF.

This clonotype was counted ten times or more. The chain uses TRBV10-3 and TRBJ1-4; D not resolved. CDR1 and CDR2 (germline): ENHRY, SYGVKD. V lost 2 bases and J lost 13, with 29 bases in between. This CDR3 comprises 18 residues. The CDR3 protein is CAISEVALDRVIPVRLFF. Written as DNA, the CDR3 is TGTGCCATCAGTGAGGTAGCGTTAGACCGTGTCATCCCCGTTAGACTGTTTTTT.